These 13 T cell receptor beta chains share one sample of origin, sequenced in a study of T cells in Graves' hyperthyroidism and ophthalmopathy. There were TCR beta CDR3 regions amplified from RNA transcripts. HTBI primers drove first-round RT-PCR of the TCR CDR3. TCRdb itself ran the multiplex PCR reads through MiXCR, one entry per CDR3 protein. The data hold 500,000 to 600,000 distinct CDR3 sequences, with just over 45% observed a single time. The sample comprised peripheral blood or thyroid tissue (not recorded which). The receptors here all came from a woman aged 18-35 years with Graves' hyperthyroidism.

This clonotype was observed a single time. V and J are TRBV24-1 and TRBJ2-6, with TRBD1 matching over 11 bases. The V and J ends lost 1 base and 0 bases, in that order; junction bases with no gene match: 1. This CDR3 has 18 residues. Looked up from germline, CDR1 is KGHDR and CDR2 is SFDVKD. The DNA of the CDR3 is TGTGCCACCAGTGATTTTGGGACAGGGGGCTCTGGGGCCAACGTCCTGACTTTC. The encoded protein is CATSDFGTGGSGANVLTF.

This clonotype has ten or more counts. V and J are TRBV6-5 and TRBJ1-1; possible D gene TRBD1, 5 bases. Per the germline V gene, CDR1 is MNHEY and CDR2 is SVGAGI. The CDR3 runs to 13 residues. V was shortened by 5 bases and J by 3 bases, with 10 bases between the two germline ends. CDR3 sequence (DNA): TGTGCCAGCAGTGAATGGGACTACACTGAAGCTTTCTTT. This codes for CASSEWDYTEAFF.

About this clonotype itself: Relative to the germline gene, one junction end is altered; a read error may explain this. This rearrangement joins TRBV2 to TRBJ2-2; TRBD2 agrees at 15 bases. In germline, CDR1 is SNHLY, CDR2 FYNNEI. CDR3 length equals 17 residues. The CDR3 DNA sequence: TGTGCCATCAGTGGACTAGCGGGAGGGGCGGACACCGGGGAGCTGTTTTTT. Amino acid sequence: CAISGLAGGADTGELFF.

This chain links TRBV20-1 with TRBJ2-5, with 8 nucleotides matching TRBD1. The CDR3 consists of 20 residues. Losses at the gene ends were 1 base for V and 2 bases for J; bases not matched to a gene: 21. The V gene's germline CDR1 is DFQATT and CDR2 SNEGSKA (reference sequence). The CDR3 bases are TGCAGTGCTAGAGGGCTACAGGGGGATAATATCCTGGCTATTCAAGAGACCCAGTACTTC. This translates into CSARGLQGDNILAIQETQYF.

In this sample, this clonotype turned up many times. The chain employs TRBV13 and TRBJ1-6, with a tentative D call TRBD1 (6 bases). The CDR3 has 15 amino acids. Germline loops: CDR1 PRHDT, CDR2 FYEKMQ (reference sequence). V was pared by 4 bases and J by 6 bases, with 13 bases between. The CDR3 reads CASSSEQGSNSPLHF. The CDR3 region has the DNA TGTGCCAGCAGCTCTGAACAGGGATCTAATTCACCCCTCCACTTT.

Note on this clonotype: The germline gene is not matched at one end of the junction; a read error may be the cause. The genes are TRBV15 and TRBJ1-1; D not certain. Germline CDR1 is LNHNV and CDR2 is YYDKDF (reference sequence). CDR3 length: 14 amino acids. CDR3 protein: CAPSRPGHNAEAFF. The CDR3 DNA follows: TGTGCCCCCAGCAGGCCCGGGCACAACGCTGAAGCTTTCTTT.

The chain couples TRBV4-3 to TRBJ2-5, with TRBD2 as a possible D gene (5 bases). CDR1 and CDR2 from the germline V gene are LGHNA and YSLEER. V shed 5 bases and J shed 0 bases, with 22 bases lying between them. There are 18 residues in the CDR3. CDR3 residues: CASSLEAHGYGYQETQYF. The CDR3 DNA is TGCGCCAGCAGCTTGGAGGCGCACGGGTATGGTTACCAAGAGACCCAGTACTTC.

J is TRBJ2-5 and V is TRBV24-1; perhaps TRBD2 as D (5 bases). Germline values: CDR1 KGHDR, CDR2 SFDVKD. This CDR3 is built from 13 residues. The CDR3 loop reads CAKVGTGSETQYF. The DNA for the CDR3 is TGTGCTAAGGTCGGTACGGGGTCAGAGACCCAGTACTTC.

The chain recombines TRBV12-3 or TRBV12-4 with TRBJ2-7; D could derive from TRBD1 or TRBD2 (6 bases each). Matching the DNA end better, TRBJ2-4 makes the J call doubtful. The CDR3 contains 13 residues. CDR3 protein: CASSGTSGSIQYF. Written as DNA, the CDR3 is TGTGCCAGCAGCGGGACATCCGGGAGCATTCAGTACTTC.

This clonotype occurred many times. The rearrangement links TRBV7-9 to TRBJ1-1, with 7 bases matching TRBD1. The length of the CDR3 is 15 residues. Germline CDR1 reads SEHNR; CDR2 reads FQNEAQ (reference sequence). J lost 4 bases, V lost 8 bases, and 13 bases had no gene match. CDR3 DNA sequence: TGTGCCAGCCGACCCGGGACAGCCAGTGCCACTGAAGCTTTCTTT. Protein sequence: CASRPGTASATEAFF.

This clonotype was found a few times. The chain links TRBV10-3 to TRBJ2-7, with 8 positions matching TRBD2. V dropped 3 bases and J dropped 3; count of bases not matched to a gene: 7. CDR3 length: 15 amino acids. Per the germline V gene, CDR1 is ENHRY and CDR2 is SYGVKD. CDR3 DNA: TGTGCCATCAGTGACTATAGCGGGATTGGCTACGAGCAGTACTTC. Its translation is CAISDYSGIGYEQYF.

The genes are TRBV6-6 and TRBJ2-7; perhaps TRBD2 as D (6 bases). The J call could be wrong; TRBJ2-1 is a better fit for the DNA end. Germline V CDR1 and CDR2: MNHNY, SVGAGI (reference sequence). This CDR3 spans 17 amino acids. The CDR3 reads CASSYSILRGRWYEQFF. CDR3 nucleotide sequence: TGTGCCAGCAGTTACTCGATATTGCGGGGACGGTGGTATGAGCAGTTCTTC.

This clonotype was seen repeatedly, ten times or more. This CDR3 reads CASTPAPQRPNTEAFF. CDR3 bases: TGTGCCAGCACCCCCGCGCCACAGAGACCGAACACTGAAGCTTTCTTT. The chain couples TRBV6-5 to TRBJ1-1, with D uncertain. V lost 7 bases and J 1 base, leaving 19 bases between the germline ends. Germline lookup yields CDR1 MNHEY and CDR2 SVGAGI. This CDR3 contains 16 residues.